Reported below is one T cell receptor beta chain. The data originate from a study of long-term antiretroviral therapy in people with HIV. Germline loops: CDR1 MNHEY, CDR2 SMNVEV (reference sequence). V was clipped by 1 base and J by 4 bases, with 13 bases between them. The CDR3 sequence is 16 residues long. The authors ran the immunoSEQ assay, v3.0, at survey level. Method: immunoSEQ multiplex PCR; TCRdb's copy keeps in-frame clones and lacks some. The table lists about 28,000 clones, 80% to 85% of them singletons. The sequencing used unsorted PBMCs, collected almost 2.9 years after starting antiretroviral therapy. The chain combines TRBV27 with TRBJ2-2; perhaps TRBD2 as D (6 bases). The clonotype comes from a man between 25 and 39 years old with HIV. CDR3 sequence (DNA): TGTGCCAGCAGTTTATTGCCTAGCGCATTCACCGGGGAGCTGTTTTTT. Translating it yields CASSLLPSAFTGELFF.